This T cell receptor (beta chain) was recovered during a study of CD8+ T cells in alopecia areata (dated by TCRdb to 2017 to 2018). Concerning the study at large: The treated patients, all with moderate-to-severe alopecia areata, were enrolled in an open-label pilot trial of oral tofacitinib given at 5 to 10 mg twice daily. Tofacitinib was administered for 6 to 18 months, and 6 months of follow-up off drug were then conducted to assess delayed response and recurrence. High-throughput TCRbeta sequencing was used to examine T cell clonal expansion in alopecia areata in both the C3H/HeJ mouse model and human patients. Human TCRbeta sequencing covered scalp tissue and sorted CD4+ and CD8+ peripheral blood T cells from patchy and totalis/universalis alopecia areata patients and healthy controls. Biopsies were taken from tofacitinib-treated patients at baseline and again at 4 and 24 weeks into treatment, and several of those patients also had a later scalp biopsy. Clonality in the scalp was compared among normal scalp (n=4), patchy alopecia areata scalp (n=8), and alopecia totalis/universalis scalp (n=8). RNA was obtained with the PAXgene miRNA kit for fixed scalp, the miRNeasy kit for PBMCs, and the RNeasy kit for mouse skin. Amplification of TCRbeta CDR3 regions was done by immunoSEQ multiplex PCR using 35 Vbeta forward primers and 13 Jbeta reverse primers.

About this clone itself: Its antigen is not yet known. No much larger clone exists at a distance of one base, and base qualities are not known.

The library was obtained by the immunoSEQ multiplex PCR assay. RNA was extracted from all samples and reverse transcribed into cDNA, which served as template for TCR sequencing. SuperScript III was used to make first-strand cDNA, primed with a 2:1 mix of oligo-dT and random hexamers. A synthetic immune receptor repertoire was used to measure amplification bias, and any remaining bias was corrected computationally. In the paper's pipeline: Raw reads were preprocessed to remove errors, and CDR3 was defined by IMGT conventions from the conserved cysteine to phenylalanine. Clonality was calculated as 1 minus Shannon entropy normalized by log2 of the number of productive unique TCRs. CD4 or CD8 identity of scalp clones was inferred by cross-referencing scalp TCRbeta sequences with sorted blood CD4 and CD8 repertoires. Entries here come from immuneACCESS through TCRdb and include only in-frame sequences with V and J called. Some clones fail to appear in such tables; in the studies checked, an unresolved V gene covers under half of the shortfall, and the cause of the remainder is unknown. For V, J and clone size, that table is used; D and trimming come from the DNA. This sample has some 120,000 clones in its table, and around three fifths of those were observed once. Of the sample, 3.5% to 5.5% is held by the ten largest clones.

The paper's findings and limits, for the study overall: Scalp TCR repertoire analysis is complicated because resident alphabeta T cells in normal human skin are also sequenced, whereas mouse skin is dominated by gammadelta T cells. Lesional scalp, especially in alopecia totalis/universalis, showed higher clonality and more expanded CD8+ clones than normal scalp, suggesting antigenic drive. Shared TCR sequences between patients were less evident than in mice, which may be partly attributable to HLA diversity in the patient population.

The label giving this sample's time point can be read as: baseline before oral tofacitinib. Peripheral blood and lesional scalp punch biopsies were obtained from patients with alopecia areata. PBMCs were isolated by density centrifugation and stained for CD3, CD4 and CD8, and CD4+ and CD8+ T cells were sorted on a FACSAria. CDR1 MNHEY and CDR2 SMNVEV were looked up in the germline V gene (reference sequence). CDR3 length: 13 amino acids, cysteine to phenylalanine. Only CDR3 DNA remains: 39 bases, in frame from the first base. V is trimmed back by 6 bases and J by 5 bases, and the junction contains 5 bases that no gene match accounts for.

The clonotype comes from a human donor with alopecia areata. The sample consisted of CD4+ T cells sorted from blood, taken at week 0. The chain is encoded by TRBV27 joined to TRBJ2-7; TRBD1 aligns with 9 central bases. In nucleotides, the sequence is TGTGCCAGCAGCAGCGGGACAGGGAACGAGCAGTACTTC. Translated, it reads CASSSGTGNEQYF.